The rows below give T cell receptor beta chains drawn from one sample of a study of post-analysis software for immune sequencing data. MiXCR was run by TCRdb on the PCR reads, yielding one entry per CDR3 protein. Of around 440,000 distinct CDR3 sequences listed, 45% are singletons. Sample: blood. All receptors come from a girl under 18 with multiple sclerosis. The CDR3 runs from the conserved cysteine through the conserved F or W.

J gene,V gene,CDR3 length,CDR3 protein
TRBJ1-5,TRBV28,15,CAGRPPGQGNQPQHF
TRBJ1-1,TRBV5-1,14,CASSPLSGNTEAFF
TRBJ2-7,TRBV14,17,CASSQIPGTGAAYEQYF
TRBJ2-3,TRBV9,16,CASSSTRDSFTDTQYF
.,TRBV5-5,16,CASSPEGHLSNQPQYF
TRBJ2-1,TRBV27,17,CASSSMGSPSIYNEQFF
TRBJ2-7,TRBV24-1,15,CATSDRRQGEGEQYF
TRBJ2-1,TRBV21-1,15,CASKYRCSSYNEQFF
TRBJ1-2,TRBV7-3,14,CASSLTTGNYGYTF
.,TRBV3-1,12,CASSHAGVEQYF
TRBJ1-1,TRBV10-3,16,CAISESSEPSNTEAFF
TRBJ1-1,TRBV27,14,CASRRQGRNTEAFF
TRBJ1-5,TRBV6-1,16,CASSEFVGPSNQPQHF
TRBJ2-3,TRBV28,15,CASTNGGAGPDTQYF
TRBJ2-1,TRBV13,15,CASSLPLTSTNEQFF
TRBJ1-1,TRBV6-5,13,CASSYGEGSEAFF
TRBJ1-1,TRBV29-1,11,CGGQGMSEAFF
TRBJ2-7,TRBV12-3/TRBV12-4,12,CASSQGPGEQYF